This TCR beta chain was sequenced in a study of shared clonotypes between healthy human individuals. Study details: The cohort comprised two women and a few men. Their ages spanned 18 to 49 years.

This CDR3 comprises 13 residues. Germline CDR1 is GTSNPN and CDR2 is SVGIG (reference sequence). Study findings and constraints: Among the subsets, naive ones generally showed larger estimated richness than memory ones. Naive CD4 clonotype sharing across a few donors was approximately 5.2%.

In the original processing: Filtering differed since immunoSEQ provided only junctions, with no quality scores. Sequenced by immunoSEQ multiplex PCR; TCRdb stores in-frame clones only, minus some. V, J and clone size are those of that table, while D and trimming were read from the DNA. The sample holds some 790,000 clones, around 70% seen once. Concerning this clone itself: Its specificity is not known.

The receptor was derived from a woman aged 25 to 45 in good health. V gene TRBV30 combines with J gene TRBJ2-5, with D possibly matching TRBD2 (5 bases). The J call may be in error: the DNA end matches TRBJ2-7 better. The specimen sequenced was memory CD4+ T cells sorted from blood. Subset indicated: CD45RA-negative fraction. In DNA form, the CDR3 reads TGTGCCTGGAGGGCTAGCAGCTCCTACGAGCAGTACTTC. Protein product: CAWRASSSYEQYF.